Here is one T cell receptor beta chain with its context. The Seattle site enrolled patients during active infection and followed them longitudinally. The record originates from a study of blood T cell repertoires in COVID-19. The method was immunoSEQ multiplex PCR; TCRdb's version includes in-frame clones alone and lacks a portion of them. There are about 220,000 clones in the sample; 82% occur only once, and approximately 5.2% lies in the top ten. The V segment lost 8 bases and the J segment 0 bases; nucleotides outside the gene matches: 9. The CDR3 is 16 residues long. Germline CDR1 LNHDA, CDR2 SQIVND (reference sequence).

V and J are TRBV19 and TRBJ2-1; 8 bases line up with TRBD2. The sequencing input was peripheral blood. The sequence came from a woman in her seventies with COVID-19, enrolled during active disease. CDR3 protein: CASQWSAGGSYNEQFF. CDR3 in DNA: TGTGCCAGTCAGTGGTCCGCGGGGGGCTCCTACAATGAGCAGTTCTTC.